This T cell receptor (beta chain) is from a study of blood T cell repertoires in COVID-19. Overall study context: From T cells, B-cell-depleted T cells, or PBMCs came the material, which was cDNA or gDNA.

The CDR3 runs 16 residues. Germline CDR1 and CDR2: SGHAT and FQNNGV. Trimming took 1 base from V and 2 from J, leaving 15 bases between them. Original methodology: Estimation of nucleated cell counts relied on the amplification of reference gene primers. Profiling relied on immunoSEQ multiplex PCR, and the TCRdb table lists in-frame clones only, not all of them. V and J calls and clone size are as listed in that table; D and trimming were resolved from the DNA. The sample lists roughly 180,000 clones, roughly 90% occurring once. The sequenced material came from peripheral blood. This receptor was taken from a man between 65 and 79 years old with active or convalescent COVID-19. This rearrangement joins TRBV11-2 to TRBJ2-7; D not resolved. The CDR3 here is CASSLGPGRSPYEQYF. The CDR3 bases are TGTGCCAGCAGCTTAGGCCCCGGTCGATCCCCCTACGAGCAGTACTTC.